The 17 T cell receptor beta chains below were found in one sample sequenced in a study of T cell responses to AZD1222 COVID-19 vaccine. Produced via immunoSEQ multiplex PCR; TCRdb's table is partial and in-frame only. This table has tens of thousands of clones, roughly 81% appearing once. Sequenced here: peripheral blood, sampled on day 0 of AZD1222 vaccination. The receptor set was obtained from an adult in good health.

The genes are TRBV6-6 and TRBJ1-5, with D tentatively TRBD1 (5 bases). Germline values: CDR1 MNHNY, CDR2 SVGAGI (reference sequence). CDR3 length: 14 residues. Trimming left V 3 bases short and J 5 bases short, with 11 bases between. The CDR3 reads CASSYRRGDQPQHF. CDR3 coding DNA: TGTGCCAGCAGTTATCGTCGGGGGGATCAGCCCCAGCATTTT.

The chain uses TRBV18 and TRBJ1-6; D not resolved. Germline values: CDR1 KGHSH, CDR2 LQKENI. Between the trimmed V and J ends, which lost 0 bases and 5 bases, there was a span of 11 bases. The CDR3 length is 16 residues. The CDR3 loop reads CASSPPGGRNNSPLHF. In DNA form, the CDR3 reads TGTGCCAGCTCACCACCAGGCGGGAGGAATAATTCACCCCTCCACTTT.

J is TRBJ2-7 and V is TRBV18; D unresolved. The germline V and J ends were trimmed by 1 base and 3 bases, with 7 bases remaining between them. Germline CDR1 KGHSH, CDR2 LQKENI. This CDR3 is built from 13 residues. The CDR3 loop reads CASSPRAGYEQYF. The CDR3, as DNA: TGTGCCAGCTCACCACGAGCTGGCTACGAGCAGTACTTC. The full variable domain, completed using reference TRBV18 and TRBJ2-7, is NAGVMQNPRHLVRRRGQEARLRCSPMKGHSHVYWYRQLPEEGLKFMVYLQKENIIDESGMPKERFSAEFPKEGPSILRIQQVVRGDSAAYFCASSPRAGYEQYFGPGTRLTVT.

The chain uses TRBV29-1 and TRBJ2-3; 8 bases fit TRBD2. The CDR3 consists of 16 residues. Germline CDR1 is SQVTM and CDR2 is ANQGSEA. After removal of 4 bases from V and 0 bases from J, the junction contained 9 bases not matched to a gene. The CDR3 spells CSVGGGTSSSTDTQYF. The DNA for the CDR3 is TGCAGCGTTGGTGGCGGGACTAGTTCTAGCACAGATACGCAGTATTTT.

The J gene is TRBJ2-7, the V gene TRBV12-3 or TRBV12-4; D unresolved. Trimming removed 5 bases at V and 4 bases at J, with 6 bases between. The CDR3 is made up of 11 amino acids. The CDR3 region has the DNA TGTGCCAGCAGTAGAGATTACGAGCAGTACTTC. The encoded protein is CASSRDYEQYF.

The rearrangement joins TRBV21-1 to TRBJ2-1; the table's D call of TRBD1 was not tested on the DNA. TRBV21-1 is tagged as a pseudogene. There are 17 residues in the CDR3. In nucleotides, the CDR3 is TGTGCCAGCAGCAAGGAGGACCGGGACAGGGGGCCCTATGAGCAGTTCTTC. This translates into CASSKEDRDRGPYEQFF.

The V call is TRBV10-3, the J call TRBJ2-5; no definite D call. CDR1 and CDR2 (germline): ENHRY, SYGVKD. The length of the CDR3 is 13 residues. V dropped 4 bases and J dropped 0 bases, with 6 bases sitting between them. DNA of the CDR3: TGTGCCATCAGTGGGCCAAACCAAGAGACCCAGTACTTC. It is translated as CAISGPNQETQYF.

The V call is TRBV19, the J call TRBJ1-2, with D tentatively TRBD1 (5 bases). The germline V and J ends were trimmed by 6 bases and 3 bases, with 20 bases remaining between them. CDR3 length: 16 residues. Germline V lookup: CDR1 LNHDA, CDR2 SQIVND (reference sequence). CDR3 bases: TGTGCCAGTAGGGGACTAGGAGGGTCTCCCTACTATGGCTACACCTTC. Translation gives CASRGLGGSPYYGYTF.

The rearrangement uses TRBV7-3 and TRBJ2-1; TRBD2 matches 14 bases. The CDR3 is 17 amino acids. Germline assignment: CDR1 SGHTA and CDR2 FQGTGA. V was pared by 4 bases and J by 8 bases, with 10 bases of the junction left unmatched. This CDR3 reads CASSSSPRLAGGDEQFF. The DNA for the CDR3 is TGTGCCAGCAGCTCCTCACCCCGACTAGCGGGGGGGGATGAGCAGTTCTTC.

This clone has just a few counts. The chain joins TRBV29-1 to TRBJ1-2, with TRBD1 matching over 9 bases. The CDR3 contains 13 residues. The germline CDR1 and CDR2 sequences are SQVTM and ANQGSEA. J was trimmed by 6 bases and V by 7 bases; bases with no gene match: 9. The chain's CDR3 is CSDLQGAQDGYTF. The CDR3 bases are TGCAGCGACCTACAGGGGGCGCAAGATGGCTACACCTTC.

This chain joins TRBV28 and TRBJ2-2; tentatively, D is TRBD2 (7 bases). CDR3 length equals 15 residues. Trimming shortened V by 3 bases and J by 6 bases, and 14 bases separated the two germline ends. Germline CDR1 is MDHEN and CDR2 is SYDVKM. The CDR3 sequence is CASSFLSGGPGELFF. In DNA, the CDR3 is TGTGCCAGCAGTTTTTTATCGGGGGGCCCCGGGGAGCTGTTTTTT.

The V gene is TRBV7-2, the J gene TRBJ1-2, with D possibly TRBD1 on 5 matching bases. The CDR3 length is 16 residues. V lost 5 bases to trimming and J lost 3 bases, with 19 bases between them. The germline V gene encodes CDR1 SGHTA and CDR2 FQGNSA. In nucleotides, the CDR3 is TGTGCCAGCAGCCCGAACCCCGCTGGGGGACACTATGGCTACACCTTC. Translation gives CASSPNPAGGHYGYTF. The complete variable domain, with remaining parts taken from reference TRBV7-2 and TRBJ1-2, reads GAGVSQSPSNKVTEKGKDVELRCDPISGHTALYWYRQSLGQGLEFLIYFQGNSAPDKSGLPSDRFSAERTGGSVSTLTIQRTQQEDSAVYLCASSPNPAGGHYGYTFGSGTRLTVV.

This chain links TRBV14 with TRBJ2-2, with D possibly TRBD2 on 6 matching bases. The CDR3 length is 13 residues. Trimming took 3 bases from V and 8 from J, leaving 10 bases between them. Germline CDR1 and CDR2: SGHDN and FVKESK. CDR3 region: CASSQYREGELFF. The CDR3 DNA reads TGTGCCAGCAGCCAGTATCGGGAGGGGGAGCTGTTTTTT.

V is TRBV4-1 and J is TRBJ2-7; D unclear. The germline CDR1 and CDR2 sequences are MGHRA and YSYEKL. Trimming removed 0 bases from V and 5 bases from J, with 8 bases in between. The length of the CDR3 is 13 residues. Here the CDR3 reads CASSQDRRDEQYF. The CDR3 region has the DNA TGCGCCAGCAGCCAAGATCGACGGGACGAGCAGTACTTC.

The genes are TRBV6-6 and TRBJ2-7; no definite D call. CDR1 is MNHNY and CDR2 is SVGAGI in the germline V gene (reference sequence). CDR3 length equals 11 residues. Trimming stripped 6 bases from V and 5 bases from J, with 8 bases between. CDR3 in DNA: TGTGCCAGCAGCCCCCGTGACGAGCAGTACTTC. Amino acid sequence: CASSPRDEQYF.

Turning to this clone: The identical CDR3 is also encoded by other nucleotide sequences in the sample. V is TRBV6-5 and J is TRBJ1-1, with D hard to call. This CDR3 comprises 13 residues. Germline loops: CDR1 MNHEY, CDR2 SVGAGI. Trimming shortened V by 2 bases and J by 1 base, and 5 bases separated the two germline ends. DNA of the CDR3: TGTGCCAGCAGTTACAGCCAGAACACTGAAGCTTTCTTT. It yields the protein CASSYSQNTEAFF.

This chain connects TRBV28 to TRBJ2-5, with a possible D match to TRBD2 (5 bases). The CDR3 length is 12 residues. Trimming shortened V by 3 bases and J by 4 bases, and 6 bases separated the two germline ends. The germline CDR1 and CDR2 sequences are MDHEN and SYDVKM. This CDR3 reads CASSLSGETQYF. The DNA of the CDR3 is TGTGCCAGCAGTTTGAGCGGAGAGACCCAGTACTTC.